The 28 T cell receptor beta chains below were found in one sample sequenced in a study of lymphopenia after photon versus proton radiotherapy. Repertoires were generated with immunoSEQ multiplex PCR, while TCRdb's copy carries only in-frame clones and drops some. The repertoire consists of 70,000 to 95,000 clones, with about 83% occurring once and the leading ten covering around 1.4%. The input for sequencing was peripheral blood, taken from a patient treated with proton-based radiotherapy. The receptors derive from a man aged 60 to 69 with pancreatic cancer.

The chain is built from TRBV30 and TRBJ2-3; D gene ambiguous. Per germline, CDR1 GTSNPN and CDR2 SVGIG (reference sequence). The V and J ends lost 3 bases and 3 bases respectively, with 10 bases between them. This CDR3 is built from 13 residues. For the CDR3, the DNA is TGTGCCTGGAGCAAGGGTAGGACAGATACGCAGTATTTT. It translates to CAWSKGRTDTQYF.

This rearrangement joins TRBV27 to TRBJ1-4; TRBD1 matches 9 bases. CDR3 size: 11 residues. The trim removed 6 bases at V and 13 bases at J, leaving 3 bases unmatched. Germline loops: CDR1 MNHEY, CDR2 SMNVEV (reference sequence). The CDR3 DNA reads TGTGCCAGCAGGGACAGGGGAGCACTGTTTTTT. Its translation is CASRDRGALFF. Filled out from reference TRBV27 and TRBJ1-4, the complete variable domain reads EAQVTQNPRYLITVTGKKLTVTCSQNMNHEYMSWYRQDPGLGLRQIYYSMNVEVTDKGDVPEGYKVSRKEKRNFPLILESPSPNQTSLYFCASRDRGALFFGSGTQLSVL.

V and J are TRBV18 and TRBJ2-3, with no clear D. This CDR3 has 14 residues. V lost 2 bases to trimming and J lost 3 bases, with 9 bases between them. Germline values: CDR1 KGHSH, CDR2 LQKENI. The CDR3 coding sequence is TGTGCCAGCTCACCATCGAGTACGACAGATACGCAGTATTTT. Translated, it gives CASSPSSTTDTQYF.

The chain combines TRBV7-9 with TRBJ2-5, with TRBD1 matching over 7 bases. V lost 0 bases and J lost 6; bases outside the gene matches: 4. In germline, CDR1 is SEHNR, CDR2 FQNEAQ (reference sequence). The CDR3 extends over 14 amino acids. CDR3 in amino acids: CASSLAGGVQTQYF. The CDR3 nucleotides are TGTGCCAGCAGCTTAGCAGGGGGCGTGCAGACCCAGTACTTC.

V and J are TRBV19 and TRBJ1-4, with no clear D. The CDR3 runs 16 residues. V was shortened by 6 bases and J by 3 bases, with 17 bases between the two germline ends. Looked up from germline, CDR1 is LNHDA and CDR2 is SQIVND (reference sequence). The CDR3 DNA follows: TGTGCCAGTAGCCGAAGAGTGGCGGAACCTAATGAAAAACTGTTTTTT. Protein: CASSRRVAEPNEKLFF.

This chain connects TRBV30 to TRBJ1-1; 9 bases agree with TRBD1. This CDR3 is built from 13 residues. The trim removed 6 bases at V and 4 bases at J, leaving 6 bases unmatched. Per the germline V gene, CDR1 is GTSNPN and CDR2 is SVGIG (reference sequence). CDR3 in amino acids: CACAGTGSTEAFF. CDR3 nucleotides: TGTGCCTGCGCCGGGACAGGGAGCACTGAAGCTTTCTTT.

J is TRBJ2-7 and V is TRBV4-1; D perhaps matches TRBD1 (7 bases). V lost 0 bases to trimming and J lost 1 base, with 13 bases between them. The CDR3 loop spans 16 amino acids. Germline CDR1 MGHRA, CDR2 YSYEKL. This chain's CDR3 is CASSQDRGTESYEQYF. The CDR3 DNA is TGCGCCAGCAGCCAAGATCGGGGGACAGAATCCTACGAGCAGTACTTC.

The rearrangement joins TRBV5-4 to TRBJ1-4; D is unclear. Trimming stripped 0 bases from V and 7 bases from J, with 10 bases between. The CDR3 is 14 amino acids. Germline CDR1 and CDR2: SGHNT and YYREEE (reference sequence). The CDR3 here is CASSLGPSGEKLFF. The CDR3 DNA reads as TGTGCCAGCAGCTTGGGACCCTCGGGTGAAAAACTGTTTTTT.

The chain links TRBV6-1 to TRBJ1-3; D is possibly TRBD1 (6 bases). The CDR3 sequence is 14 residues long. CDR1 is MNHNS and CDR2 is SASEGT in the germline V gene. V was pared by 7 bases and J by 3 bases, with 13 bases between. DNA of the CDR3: TGTGCCAGCACCCACAGGGTCGATGGAAACACCATATATTTT. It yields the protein CASTHRVDGNTIYF.

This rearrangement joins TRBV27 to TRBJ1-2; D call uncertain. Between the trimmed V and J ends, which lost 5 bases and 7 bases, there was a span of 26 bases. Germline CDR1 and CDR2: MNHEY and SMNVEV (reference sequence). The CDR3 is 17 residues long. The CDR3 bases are TGTGCCAGCAGTCCCGCCATAAATATCGGACGAGCGATTGGCTACACCTTC. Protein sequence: CASSPAINIGRAIGYTF.

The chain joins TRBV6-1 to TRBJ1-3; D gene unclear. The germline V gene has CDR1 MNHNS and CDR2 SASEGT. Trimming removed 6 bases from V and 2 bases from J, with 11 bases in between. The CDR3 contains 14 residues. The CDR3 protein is CASSLGGAGNTIYF. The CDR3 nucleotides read TGTGCCAGCAGCCTCGGAGGAGCTGGAAACACCATATATTTT.

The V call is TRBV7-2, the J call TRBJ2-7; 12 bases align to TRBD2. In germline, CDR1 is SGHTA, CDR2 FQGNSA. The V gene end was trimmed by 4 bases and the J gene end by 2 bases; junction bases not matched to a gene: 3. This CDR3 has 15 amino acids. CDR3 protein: CASSSTSGRPYEQYF. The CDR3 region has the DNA TGTGCCAGCAGCTCGACTAGCGGGAGACCCTACGAGCAGTACTTC.

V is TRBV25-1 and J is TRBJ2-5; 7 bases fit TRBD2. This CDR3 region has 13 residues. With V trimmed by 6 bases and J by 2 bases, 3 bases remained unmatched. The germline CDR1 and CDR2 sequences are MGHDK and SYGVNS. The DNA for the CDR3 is TGTGCCAGCAGGGCGGGAGCACAAGAGACCCAGTACTTC. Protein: CASRAGAQETQYF.

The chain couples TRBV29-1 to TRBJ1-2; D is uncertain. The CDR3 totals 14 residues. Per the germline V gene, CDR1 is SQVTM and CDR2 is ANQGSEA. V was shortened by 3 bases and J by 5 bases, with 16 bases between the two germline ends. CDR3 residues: CSVDVTISDYGYTF. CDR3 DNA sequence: TGCAGCGTTGATGTAACAATAAGTGATTATGGCTACACCTTC.

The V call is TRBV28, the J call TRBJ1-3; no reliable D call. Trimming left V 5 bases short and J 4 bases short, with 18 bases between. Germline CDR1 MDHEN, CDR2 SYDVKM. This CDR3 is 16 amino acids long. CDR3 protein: CASSNPDRLGGNTIYF. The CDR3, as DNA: TGTGCCAGCAGTAACCCCGACCGATTGGGGGGAAACACCATATATTTT.

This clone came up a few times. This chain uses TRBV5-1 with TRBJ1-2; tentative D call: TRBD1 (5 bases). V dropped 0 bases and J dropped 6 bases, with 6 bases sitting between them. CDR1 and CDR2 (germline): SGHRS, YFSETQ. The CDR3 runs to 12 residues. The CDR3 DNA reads TGCGCCAGCAGCTTGGGAGGGGATGGCTACACCTTC. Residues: CASSLGGDGYTF.

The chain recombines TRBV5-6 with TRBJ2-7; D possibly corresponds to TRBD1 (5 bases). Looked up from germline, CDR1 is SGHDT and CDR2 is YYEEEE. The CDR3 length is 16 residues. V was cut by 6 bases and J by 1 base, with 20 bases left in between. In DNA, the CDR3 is TGTGCCAGCATCTCATTTGGGTACAGGACGTCCTACGAGCAGTACTTC. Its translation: CASISFGYRTSYEQYF.

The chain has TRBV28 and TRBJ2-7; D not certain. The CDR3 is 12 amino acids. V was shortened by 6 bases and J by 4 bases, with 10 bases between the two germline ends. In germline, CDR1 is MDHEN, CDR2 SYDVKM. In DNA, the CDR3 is TGTGCCAGCAGATCCGGTCCTTACGAGCAGTACTTC. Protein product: CASRSGPYEQYF.

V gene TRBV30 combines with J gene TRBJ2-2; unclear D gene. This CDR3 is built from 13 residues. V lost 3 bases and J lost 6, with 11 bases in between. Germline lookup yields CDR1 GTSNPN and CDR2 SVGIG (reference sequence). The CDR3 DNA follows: TGTGCCTGGAGCTCATTTTCCGCCGGGGAGCTGTTTTTT. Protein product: CAWSSFSAGELFF.

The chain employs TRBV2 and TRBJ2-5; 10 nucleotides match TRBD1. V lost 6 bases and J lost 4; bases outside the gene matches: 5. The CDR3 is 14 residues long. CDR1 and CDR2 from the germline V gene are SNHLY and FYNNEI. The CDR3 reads CASRAGQGLETQYF. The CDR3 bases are TGTGCCAGCAGGGCGGGACAGGGGCTAGAGACCCAGTACTTC. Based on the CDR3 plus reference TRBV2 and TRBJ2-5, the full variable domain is EPEVTQTPSHQVTQMGQEVILRCVPISNHLYFYWYRQILGQKVEFLVSFYNNEISEKSEIFDDQFSVERPDGSNFTLKIRSTKLEDSAMYFCASRAGQGLETQYFGPGTRLLVL.

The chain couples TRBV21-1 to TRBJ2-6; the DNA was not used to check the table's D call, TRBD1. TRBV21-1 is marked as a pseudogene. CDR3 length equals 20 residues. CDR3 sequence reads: CASSKKGPRDRGLWANVLTF. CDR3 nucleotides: TGTGCCAGCAGCAAAAAGGGGCCGAGGGACAGAGGTTTATGGGCCAACGTCCTGACTTTC.

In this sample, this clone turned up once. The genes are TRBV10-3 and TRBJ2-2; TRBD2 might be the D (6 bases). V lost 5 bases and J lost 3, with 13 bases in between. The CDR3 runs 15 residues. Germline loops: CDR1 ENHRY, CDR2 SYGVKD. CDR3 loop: CAISRDSGDTGELFF. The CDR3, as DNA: TGTGCCATCAGTAGGGATTCGGGGGACACCGGGGAGCTGTTTTTT.

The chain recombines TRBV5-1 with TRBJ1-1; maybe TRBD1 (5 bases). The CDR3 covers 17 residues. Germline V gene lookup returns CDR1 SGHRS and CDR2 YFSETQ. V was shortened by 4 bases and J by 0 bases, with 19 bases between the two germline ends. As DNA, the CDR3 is TGCGCCAGCAGCGACTTCGGGGGATTGGGCATGAACACTGAAGCTTTCTTT. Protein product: CASSDFGGLGMNTEAFF.

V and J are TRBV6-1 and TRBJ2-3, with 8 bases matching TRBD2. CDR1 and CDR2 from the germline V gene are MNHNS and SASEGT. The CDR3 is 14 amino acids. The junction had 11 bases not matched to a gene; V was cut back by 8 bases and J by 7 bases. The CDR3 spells CASLPRGGANTQYF. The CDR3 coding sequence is TGTGCCAGCCTCCCCCGGGGGGGGGCGAATACGCAGTATTTT.

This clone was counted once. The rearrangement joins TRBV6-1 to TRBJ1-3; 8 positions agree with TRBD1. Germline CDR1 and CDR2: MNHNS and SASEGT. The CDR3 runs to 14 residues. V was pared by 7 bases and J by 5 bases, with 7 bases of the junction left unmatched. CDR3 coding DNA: TGTGCCAGCAATTGGGACAGGTTAAGAAACACCATATATTTT. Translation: CASNWDRLRNTIYF.

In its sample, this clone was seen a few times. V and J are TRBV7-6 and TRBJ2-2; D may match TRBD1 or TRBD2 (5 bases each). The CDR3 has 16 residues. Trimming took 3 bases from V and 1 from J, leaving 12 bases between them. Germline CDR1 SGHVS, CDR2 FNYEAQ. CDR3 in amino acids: CASSLAGTRNTGELFF. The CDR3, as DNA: TGTGCCAGCAGCTTGGCCGGGACGAGGAACACCGGGGAGCTGTTTTTT. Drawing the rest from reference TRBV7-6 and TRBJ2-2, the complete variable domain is GAGVSQSPRYKVTKRGQDVALRCDPISGHVSLYWYRQALGQGPEFLTYFNYEAQQDKSGLPNDRFSAERPEGSISTLTIQRTEQRDSAMYRCASSLAGTRNTGELFFGEGSRLTVL.

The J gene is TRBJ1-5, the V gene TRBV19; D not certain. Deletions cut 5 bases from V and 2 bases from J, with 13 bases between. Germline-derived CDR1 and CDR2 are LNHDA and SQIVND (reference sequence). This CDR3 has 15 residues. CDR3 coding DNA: TGTGCCAGTAGTTCTAAGACTAAGGGCAATCAGCCCCAGCATTTT. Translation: CASSSKTKGNQPQHF.

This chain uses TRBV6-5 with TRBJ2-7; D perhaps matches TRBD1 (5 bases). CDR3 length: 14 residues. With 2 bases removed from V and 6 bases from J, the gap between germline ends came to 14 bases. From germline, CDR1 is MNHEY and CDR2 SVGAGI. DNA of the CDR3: TGTGCCAGCAGTTACGGGGCCAAGGGCGCCGAGCAGTACTTC. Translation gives CASSYGAKGAEQYF.